This TCR beta chain originates from a study of blood T cell repertoires in COVID-19. Study summary: Sample material is recorded as cDNA or gDNA derived from T cells, B-cell-depleted T cells, or PBMCs.

Here immunoSEQ multiplex PCR was the method, and the copy in TCRdb shows in-frame clones only, minus some. The sample lists fewer than 200,000 clones, roughly 79% seen once, with less than 30% in the top ten. The sequence came from a woman in her 70s with acute or convalescent COVID-19. The sample comprised peripheral blood.

CDR3 region: CASSHLAGADTQYF. The CDR3, as DNA: TGTGCCAGCAGCCACTTAGCGGGAGCTGATACGCAGTATTTT. The chain joins TRBV3-1 (or the pseudogene TRBV3-2) to TRBJ2-3; 9 bases are shared with TRBD2. With 3 bases clipped from V and 6 bases from J, the junction kept 4 bases outside the gene matches. This CDR3 region has 14 residues. CDR1 is LGHDT and CDR2 is YNNKEL in the germline V gene (reference sequence).